The sequence of this T cell receptor beta chain was determined in a study of T cells expressing NK-cell markers. Study-wide context: Sorted CD3+CD56+NKG2C+, CD3+CD56+NKG2C- and CD3+CD56-NKG2C+ T cells supplied TCR beta repertoires. Seven donors tested HCMV-seropositive and one tested seronegative among the eight sequenced.

TCRdb reprocessed the 5' RACE reads, keeping one entry per CDR3 protein, no DNA. Its clone listing holds roughly 180,000 distinct CDR3 sequences. CDR3 length: 12 amino acids. The germline V gene has CDR1 SQVTM and CDR2 ANQGSEA. V and J are TRBV29-1 and TRBJ2-3; TCRdb calls TRBD2, which cannot be checked without DNA. Sequencing was carried out using blood T cells: a sorted CD56 or NKG2C T cell subset, CD4+ or CD8+ T cells, or bulk PBMC T cells (not recorded which). The origin of this receptor is a man between 18 and 69 years old in good health. CDR3 protein: CSGRGGADTQYF.